This T cell receptor beta chain was sequenced for a study of blood T cell repertoires in COVID-19. The wider study: The United States, Italy and Spain supplied acute and convalescent COVID-19 samples. Nucleic acid was either cDNA or gDNA, and it came from T cells, B-cell-depleted T cells, or PBMCs.

In the authors' workflow: Nucleated cell number was recorded as an estimate derived from reference gene primer amplification. Only in-frame clones appear in the TCRdb table, and some are missing; sequencing was by immunoSEQ multiplex PCR. V, J and clone size were drawn from that table, and D and trimming were deduced from the DNA. The sample lists under 250,000 clones, about four fifths occurring once. In germline, CDR1 is SGDLS, CDR2 YYNGEE. The CDR3 has 22 amino acids. With 0 bases clipped from V and 4 bases from J, the junction kept 24 bases outside the gene matches. This chain links TRBV9 with TRBJ2-1; 8 bases agree with TRBD2. The clonotype originates from a woman aged 40 to 49 with active or convalescent COVID-19. Sequencing was performed on peripheral blood. This CDR3 reads CASSVVPMQTYKRERFYNEQFF. The DNA for the CDR3 is TGTGCCAGCAGCGTAGTACCCATGCAGACCTACAAGCGGGAGCGGTTTTACAATGAGCAGTTCTTC.